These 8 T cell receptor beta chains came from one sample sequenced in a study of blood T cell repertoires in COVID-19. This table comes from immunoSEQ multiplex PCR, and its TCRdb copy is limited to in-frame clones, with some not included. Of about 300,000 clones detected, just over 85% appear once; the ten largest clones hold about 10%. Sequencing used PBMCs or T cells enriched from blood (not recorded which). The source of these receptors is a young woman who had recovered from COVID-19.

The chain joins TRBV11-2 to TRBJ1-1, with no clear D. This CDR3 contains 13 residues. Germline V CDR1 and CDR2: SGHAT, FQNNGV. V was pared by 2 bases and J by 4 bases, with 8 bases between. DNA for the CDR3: TGTGCCAGCAGCTTACAGGATAGCACTGAAGCTTTCTTT. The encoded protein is CASSLQDSTEAFF. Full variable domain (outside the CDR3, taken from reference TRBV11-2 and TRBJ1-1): EAGVAQSPRYKIIEKRQSVAFWCNPISGHATLYWYQQILGQGPKLLIQFQNNGVVDDSQLPKDRFSAERLKGVDSTLKIQPAKLEDSAVYLCASSLQDSTEAFFGQGTRLTVV.

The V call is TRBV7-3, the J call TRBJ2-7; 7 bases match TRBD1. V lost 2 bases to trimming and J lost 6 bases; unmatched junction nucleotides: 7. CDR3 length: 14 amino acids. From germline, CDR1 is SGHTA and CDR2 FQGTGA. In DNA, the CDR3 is TGTGCCAGCAGCTTAGACAGGGTTTCGGGCGAGCAGTACTTC. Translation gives CASSLDRVSGEQYF.

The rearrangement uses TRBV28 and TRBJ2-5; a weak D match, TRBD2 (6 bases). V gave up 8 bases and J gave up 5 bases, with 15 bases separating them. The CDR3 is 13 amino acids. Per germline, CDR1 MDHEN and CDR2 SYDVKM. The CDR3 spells CASCGGGRETQYF. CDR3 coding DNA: TGTGCCAGCTGTGGAGGAGGGCGGGAGACCCAGTACTTC.

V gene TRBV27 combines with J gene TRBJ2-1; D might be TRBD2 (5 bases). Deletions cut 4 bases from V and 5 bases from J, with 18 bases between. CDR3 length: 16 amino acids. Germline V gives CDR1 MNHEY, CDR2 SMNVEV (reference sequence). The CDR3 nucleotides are TGTGCCAGCAGTTCACCCCCGGGGAAAGGGAACAATGAGCAGTTCTTC. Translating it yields CASSSPPGKGNNEQFF.

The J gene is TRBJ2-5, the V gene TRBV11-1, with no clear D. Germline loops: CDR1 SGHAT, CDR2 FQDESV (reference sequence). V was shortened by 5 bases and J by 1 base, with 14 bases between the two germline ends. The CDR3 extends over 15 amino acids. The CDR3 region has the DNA TGTGCCAGCAGCCCCCGTCGGGTTATCCAAGAGACCCAGTACTTC. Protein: CASSPRRVIQETQYF. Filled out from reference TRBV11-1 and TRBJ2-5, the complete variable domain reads EAEVAQSPRYKITEKSQAVAFWCDPISGHATLYWYRQILGQGPELLVQFQDESVVDDSQLPKDRFSAERLKGVDSTLKIQPAELGDSAMYLCASSPRRVIQETQYFGPGTRLLVL.

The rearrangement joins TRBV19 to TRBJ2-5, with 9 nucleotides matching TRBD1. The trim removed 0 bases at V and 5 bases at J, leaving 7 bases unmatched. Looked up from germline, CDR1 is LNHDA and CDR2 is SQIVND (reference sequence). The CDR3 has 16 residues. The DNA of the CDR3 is TGTGCCAGTAGTATAGAGGGCGGGACAGGGAGTGAGACCCAGTACTTC. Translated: CASSIEGGTGSETQYF.

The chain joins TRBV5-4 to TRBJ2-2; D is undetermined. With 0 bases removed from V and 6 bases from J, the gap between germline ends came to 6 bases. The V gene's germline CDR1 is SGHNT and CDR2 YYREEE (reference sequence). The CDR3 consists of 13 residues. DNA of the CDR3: TGTGCCAGCAGCTTGGAACTTCCCGGGGAGCTGTTTTTT. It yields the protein CASSLELPGELFF.

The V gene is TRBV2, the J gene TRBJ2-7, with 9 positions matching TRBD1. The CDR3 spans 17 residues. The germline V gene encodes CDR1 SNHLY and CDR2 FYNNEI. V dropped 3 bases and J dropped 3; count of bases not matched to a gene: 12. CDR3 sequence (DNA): TGTGCCAGCAGTGATCCCGGGGGACAGGGAGGTGGCTACGAGCAGTACTTC. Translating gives CASSDPGGQGGGYEQYF.